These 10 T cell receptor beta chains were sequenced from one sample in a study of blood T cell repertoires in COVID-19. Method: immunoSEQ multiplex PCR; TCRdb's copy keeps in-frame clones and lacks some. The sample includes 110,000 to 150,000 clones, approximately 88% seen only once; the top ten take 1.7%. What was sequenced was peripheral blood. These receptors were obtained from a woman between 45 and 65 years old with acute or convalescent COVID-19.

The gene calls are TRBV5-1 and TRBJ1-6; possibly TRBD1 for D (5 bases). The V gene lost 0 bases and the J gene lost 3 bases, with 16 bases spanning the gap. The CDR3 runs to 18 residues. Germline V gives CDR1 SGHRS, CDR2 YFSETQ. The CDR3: CASSLAAQGWNYNSPLHF. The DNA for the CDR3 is TGCGCCAGCAGCTTGGCTGCGCAGGGATGGAACTATAATTCACCCCTCCACTTT.

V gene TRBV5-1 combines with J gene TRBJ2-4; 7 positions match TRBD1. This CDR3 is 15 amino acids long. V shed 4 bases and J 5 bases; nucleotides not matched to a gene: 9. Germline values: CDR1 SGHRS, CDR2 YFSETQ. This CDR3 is CASSQTGQPQNIQYF. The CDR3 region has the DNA TGCGCCAGCAGCCAGACAGGGCAACCCCAAAACATTCAGTACTTC.

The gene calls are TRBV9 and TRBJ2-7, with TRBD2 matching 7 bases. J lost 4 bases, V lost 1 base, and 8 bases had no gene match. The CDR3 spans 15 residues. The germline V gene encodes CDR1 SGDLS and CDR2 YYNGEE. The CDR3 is CASSVSAGVKYEQYF. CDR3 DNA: TGTGCCAGCAGCGTATCGGCGGGGGTTAAGTACGAGCAGTACTTC.

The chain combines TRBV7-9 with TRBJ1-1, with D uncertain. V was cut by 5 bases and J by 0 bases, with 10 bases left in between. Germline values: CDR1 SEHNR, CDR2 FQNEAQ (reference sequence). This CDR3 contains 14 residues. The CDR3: CASSRLGVNTEAFF. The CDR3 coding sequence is TGTGCCAGCAGCAGGTTGGGAGTGAACACTGAAGCTTTCTTT.

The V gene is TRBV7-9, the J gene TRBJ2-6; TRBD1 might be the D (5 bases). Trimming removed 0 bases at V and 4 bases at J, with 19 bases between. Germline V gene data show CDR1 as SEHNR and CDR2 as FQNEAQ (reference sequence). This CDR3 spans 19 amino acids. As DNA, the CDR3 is TGTGCCAGCAGCTTAGCGATCCCCAGGGCGCCAAGCGGGGCCAACGTCCTGACTTTC. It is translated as CASSLAIPRAPSGANVLTF.

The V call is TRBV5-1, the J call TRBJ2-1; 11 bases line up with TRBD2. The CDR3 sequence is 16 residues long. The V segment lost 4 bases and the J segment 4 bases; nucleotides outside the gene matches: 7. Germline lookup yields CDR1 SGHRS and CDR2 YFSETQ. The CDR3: CASSPIAGGLYNEQFF. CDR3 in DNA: TGCGCCAGCAGCCCTATAGCGGGGGGGCTTTACAATGAGCAGTTCTTC.

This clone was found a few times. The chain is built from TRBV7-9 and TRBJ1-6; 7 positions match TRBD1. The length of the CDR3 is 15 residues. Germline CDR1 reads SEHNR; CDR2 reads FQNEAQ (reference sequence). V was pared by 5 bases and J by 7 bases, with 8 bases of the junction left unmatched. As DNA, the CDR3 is TGTGCCAGCAGCCCCCAGACAGGGTCCAATTCACCCCTCCACTTT. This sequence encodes CASSPQTGSNSPLHF.

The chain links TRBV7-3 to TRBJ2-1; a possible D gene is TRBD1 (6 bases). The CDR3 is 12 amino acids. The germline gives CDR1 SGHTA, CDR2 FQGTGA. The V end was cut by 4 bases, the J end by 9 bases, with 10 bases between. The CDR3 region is CASSSQGGEQFF. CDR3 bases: TGTGCCAGCAGCTCACAGGGCGGTGAGCAGTTCTTC. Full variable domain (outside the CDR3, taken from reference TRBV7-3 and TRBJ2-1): GAGVSQTPSNKVTEKGKYVELRCDPISGHTALYWYRQSLGQGPEFLIYFQGTGAADDSGLPNDRFFAVRPEGSVSTLKIQRTERGDSAVYLCASSSQGGEQFFGPGTRLTVL.

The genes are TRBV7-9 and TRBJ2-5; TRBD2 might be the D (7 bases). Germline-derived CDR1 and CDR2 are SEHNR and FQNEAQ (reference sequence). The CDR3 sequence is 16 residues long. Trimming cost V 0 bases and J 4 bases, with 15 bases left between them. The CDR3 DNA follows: TGTGCCAGCAGCTTAGCGCCCGGGGGGCCCGGAGAGACCCAGTACTTC. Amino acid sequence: CASSLAPGGPGETQYF. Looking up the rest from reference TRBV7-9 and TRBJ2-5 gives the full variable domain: DTGVSQNPRHKITKRGQNVTFRCDPISEHNRLYWYRQTLGQGPEFLTYFQNEAQLEKSRLLSDRFSAERPKGSFSTLEIQRTEQGDSAMYLCASSLAPGGPGETQYFGPGTRLLVL.

The CDR3 spells CAISDYETSGSSDTQYF. The CDR3 DNA follows: TGTGCCATCAGTGATTACGAGACTAGCGGGAGCTCAGATACGCAGTATTTT. The chain carries TRBV10-3 and TRBJ2-3, with 12 bases identical to TRBD2. Germline CDR1 and CDR2: ENHRY and SYGVKD. The J segment lost 4 bases and the V segment lost 3 bases, leaving 8 bases of the junction unmatched. The CDR3 length is 17 residues.